Presented here are 15 T cell receptor beta chains from one specimen sequenced in a study of OX40 agonist ivuxolimab in advanced cancers. Repertoires were generated with immunoSEQ multiplex PCR, while TCRdb's copy carries only in-frame clones and drops some. The data show about 65,000 clones, with around 90% seen just once and approximately 0.37% held by the top ten. Sequences were derived from CD4+ or CD8+ T cells sorted from blood, sampled in a trial of the OX40 agonist ivuxolimab. The receptors were sampled from an adult with an advanced solid tumor such as melanoma, head and neck, liver or kidney cancer.

The chain joins TRBV2 to TRBJ2-2; TRBD1 aligns across 7 bases. Per germline, CDR1 SNHLY and CDR2 FYNNEI. This CDR3 is 14 amino acids long. V gave up 3 bases and J gave up 7 bases; unmatched junction bases: 5. CDR3 DNA sequence: TGTGCCAGCAGTGACACAGGGGTGGGCGGGGAGCTGTTTTTT. This encodes CASSDTGVGGELFF.

The chain joins TRBV9 to TRBJ1-1; D may be TRBD1 (5 bases). Deletions cut 4 bases from V and 5 bases from J, with 12 bases between. The CDR3 spans 13 residues. Germline CDR1 reads SGDLS; CDR2 reads YYNGEE. CDR3 sequence: CASSPPHRTEAFF. The CDR3 coding sequence is TGTGCCAGCAGCCCACCCCACAGGACTGAAGCTTTCTTT.

This clone is a singleton in its sample. As DNA, the CDR3 is TGTGCCAGCAGCTTAGTTGCAGGAAATCAGCCCCAGCATTTT. Translated: CASSLVAGNQPQHF. V gene TRBV7-2 combines with J gene TRBJ1-5; no reliable D call. The V gene's germline CDR1 is SGHTA and CDR2 FQGNSA. The ends were cut back, 1 base at V and 4 bases at J, with 8 bases in the middle. This CDR3 is 14 amino acids long. Variable domain in full (rest from reference TRBV7-2 and TRBJ1-5): GAGVSQSPSNKVTEKGKDVELRCDPISGHTALYWYRQSLGQGLEFLIYFQGNSAPDKSGLPSDRFSAERTGGSVSTLTIQRTQQEDSAVYLCASSLVAGNQPQHFGDGTRLSIL.

This clone was picked up one time. The genes are TRBV5-6 and TRBJ2-3; 11 bases are a match to TRBD2. V dropped 5 bases and J dropped 2; count of bases not matched to a gene: 13. The CDR3 runs to 18 residues. CDR1 and CDR2 from the germline V gene are SGHDT and YYEEEE. In DNA form, the CDR3 reads TGTGCCAGCAGTGGGCTAGCGGGGGGTCCAACTTACACAGATACGCAGTATTTT. Protein: CASSGLAGGPTYTDTQYF.

This clone appeared a single time. DNA of the CDR3: TGTGCCAGCAGCTTCGGACTAGCGGGGTTTCGGAACATTCAGTACTTC. As protein: CASSFGLAGFRNIQYF. This chain joins TRBV7-8 and TRBJ2-4; 12 bases line up with TRBD2. The junction had 7 bases not matched to a gene; V was cut back by 3 bases and J by 7 bases. Germline assignment: CDR1 SGHVS and CDR2 FQNEAQ. The CDR3 is 16 amino acids. The full variable domain, completed using reference TRBV7-8 and TRBJ2-4, is GAGVSQSPRYKVAKRGQDVALRCDPISGHVSLFWYQQALGQGPEFLTYFQNEAQLDKSGLPSDRFFAERPEGSVSTLKIQRTQQEDSAVYLCASSFGLAGFRNIQYFGAGTRLSVL.

This clone was observed a single time. CDR3 in DNA: TGTGCCACCAGCAGAGATTGGAGCGGGGGGGCCGTCGAGCAGTACTTC. Its protein product is CATSRDWSGGAVEQYF. The chain has TRBV15 and TRBJ2-7; 10 bases map to TRBD2. With V trimmed by 0 bases and J by 6 bases, 8 bases remained unmatched. Germline V lookup: CDR1 LNHNV, CDR2 YYDKDF (reference sequence). CDR3 length equals 16 residues.

The rearrangement links TRBV11-2 to TRBJ1-5; possible D gene TRBD1, 6 bases. Germline lookup yields CDR1 SGHAT and CDR2 FQNNGV. The V end was cut by 0 bases, the J end by 0 bases, with 6 bases between. This CDR3 spans 15 amino acids. The CDR3 region has the DNA TGTGCCAGCAGCTTAGACAGGGGTAGCAATCAGCCCCAGCATTTT. Translated: CASSLDRGSNQPQHF.

Points on this clone: The junction departs from germline at one end; a sequencing error may be responsible. Other DNA sequences within the sample encode an identical CDR3. The chain has TRBV5-1 and TRBJ2-1; 10 bases fit TRBD2. The CDR3 extends over 16 amino acids. Germline-derived CDR1 and CDR2 are SGHRS and YFSETQ. The CDR3 coding sequence is TGCGCTAGCACCTTGATGTTGGCTAGCGGGGGCAATGAGCAGTTCTTC. Translating it yields CASTLMLASGGNEQFF.

The chain recombines TRBV5-8 with TRBJ2-2; 12 nucleotides agree with TRBD2. Germline values: CDR1 SGHTS, CDR2 YDEGEE. Losses at the gene ends were 0 bases for V and 2 bases for J; bases not matched to a gene: 5. The length of the CDR3 is 18 residues. The CDR3 DNA is TGTGCCAGCAGCTTGGTCGGACTAGCGGGGCCCAACACCGGGGAGCTGTTTTTT. The encoded protein is CASSLVGLAGPNTGELFF.

The rearrangement joins TRBV4-3 to TRBJ2-6, with a weak D call TRBD1 (6 bases). Trimming stripped 4 bases from V and 4 bases from J, with 26 bases between. CDR1 LGHNA and CDR2 YSLEER come from the germline V gene. This CDR3 has 20 residues. CDR3 DNA: TGCGCCAGCAGCCTATTCGCACCCCTGCAGGGGCTGTCCGGGGCCAACGTCCTGACTTTC. This gives the protein CASSLFAPLQGLSGANVLTF.

The chain combines TRBV5-4 with TRBJ2-2; D is uncertain. The CDR3 contains 14 residues. With 5 bases removed from V and 1 base from J, the gap between germline ends came to 9 bases. Germline-derived CDR1 and CDR2 are SGHNT and YYREEE (reference sequence). As DNA, the CDR3 is TGTGCCAGCAGGTCCGGGCAGAACACCGGGGAGCTGTTTTTT. It codes for CASRSGQNTGELFF.

The V call is TRBV29-1, the J call TRBJ1-2; 12 bases are shared with TRBD1. The trim removed 6 bases at V and 4 bases at J, leaving 3 bases unmatched. The germline V gene has CDR1 SQVTM and CDR2 ANQGSEA. The CDR3 length is 13 residues. The CDR3, as DNA: TGCAGCGTGAGGGACAGGGGGCTCTATGGCTACACCTTC. The encoded protein is CSVRDRGLYGYTF.

This chain connects TRBV4-3 to TRBJ2-7; the match to TRBD2 covers 7 bases. The CDR3 consists of 14 residues. Germline V gene sequence: CDR1 LGHNA, CDR2 YSLEER. V was pared by 3 bases and J by 4 bases, with 6 bases of the junction left unmatched. Written as DNA, the CDR3 is TGCGCCAGCAGCCAGTCAGCGGGGTCTTACGAGCAGTACTTC. Its protein product is CASSQSAGSYEQYF.

V and J are TRBV7-9 and TRBJ1-6; 7 bases map to TRBD1. CDR1 SEHNR and CDR2 FQNEAQ come from the germline V gene (reference sequence). The CDR3 sequence is 16 residues long. The V segment lost 1 base and the J segment 9 bases; nucleotides outside the gene matches: 9. The CDR3 loop reads CASSLGDSSGGSPLHF. In DNA, the CDR3 is TGTGCCAGCAGCTTAGGGGACAGCTCCGGGGGTTCACCCCTCCACTTT.

This chain uses TRBV11-1 with TRBJ1-1; TRBD1 matches at 7 bases. The CDR3 sequence is 14 residues long. Germline loops: CDR1 SGHAT, CDR2 FQDESV (reference sequence). Unmatched junction bases numbered 4, after V lost 6 bases and J lost 0 bases. The CDR3 here is CASRAGTVNTEAFF. The CDR3 bases are TGTGCCAGCAGGGCGGGGACAGTGAACACTGAAGCTTTCTTT.